This T cell receptor (beta chain) emerged from a study of T cell changes during pregnancy in multiple sclerosis. TCRdb's table, derived via immunoSEQ multiplex PCR, lists solely in-frame clones and lacks some. This repertoire shows 50,000 to 65,000 clones, 70% to 90% found once; its top ten account for about 0.4%. With 1 base clipped from V and 3 bases from J, the junction kept 1 base outside the gene matches. The germline V gene has CDR1 LNHDA and CDR2 SQIVND (reference sequence). The CDR3 consists of 14 residues. This clone was seen just once. The origin of this receptor is a female donor with multiple sclerosis, enrolled in a pregnancy study. This chain joins TRBV19 and TRBJ2-3, with 7 nucleotides matching TRBD2. Sequenced here: CD4+ T cells from peripheral blood mononuclear cells, sampled in the third trimester of pregnancy. The CDR3 sequence is CASSIAGGTDTQYF. The DNA for the CDR3 is TGTGCCAGTAGTATAGCGGGGGGTACAGATACGCAGTATTTT.